This T cell receptor (beta chain) is drawn from a study of blood T cell repertoires in COVID-19. V gave up 2 bases and J gave up 4 bases; unmatched junction bases: 6. Germline-derived CDR1 and CDR2 are SGHKS and YYEKEE (reference sequence). The CDR3 loop spans 14 amino acids. This table comes from immunoSEQ multiplex PCR, and its TCRdb copy is limited to in-frame clones, with some not included. The sample records hundreds of thousands of clones, about 90% being singletons. Sequencing was done on a sample of peripheral blood. The receptor comes from a man in his late teens or twenties with active or convalescent COVID-19. The V and J genes are TRBV5-5 and TRBJ2-7; TRBD1 matches 7 bases. CDR3 DNA sequence: TGTGCCAGCAGCTTTCAGGACAGGCCTTACGAGCAGTACTTC. It is translated as CASSFQDRPYEQYF.